This T cell receptor beta chain was retrieved from a study of T-cell reconstitution after alpha-beta-depleted transplantation in children listed by TCRdb under 2016. Study-level background: Using TCR repertoire profiling, the study followed T-cell immune reconstitution in a quantitative way in children after TCRalphabeta/CD19-depleted allogeneic hematopoietic cell transplantation. Overall study outcomes, separate from this receptor: The apparently early recovery of alphabetaT-cell counts about two months after transplant reportedly depended on only several hundred rapidly expanded clones that came from non-depleted graft cells. In some patients, the high TCRbeta diversity seen at day 60 was put down to recipient T cells and intrathymic progenitors that had survived conditioning. Hyperexpanded clone frequencies declined over subsequent months; after one year, T-cell counts and TCRbeta diversity were mostly attributed to newly produced T cells.

CDR1 and CDR2, looked up from the germline V gene, are SGHTA and FQGNSA. V was cut back by 5 bases and J by 1 base, leaving a gap of 9 bases between them. The CDR3 measures 15 amino acids from cysteine to phenylalanine. This entry keeps only the CDR3 DNA: 45 bases, framed from base 1. This clonotype has just a few counts. Its antigen remains undetermined. No qualities accompany the bases; no much larger clone lies one base away. The library came from PCR. These reads were obtained on an Illumina HiSeq 2500. To normalize quantification of the TCRbeta repertoire, the TCR libraries were built with molecular barcoding that relied on unique molecular identifiers. The public reads were run again by TCRdb, first through fastp at Q25 and then through MiXCR, and only productive beta chains were kept. Identical CDR3 proteins give one entry, which carries the most common genes and DNA. The sample table lists 100,000 or so distinct CDR3 sequences, roughly a sixth of them with a count of one. The ten largest make up about 18% of the sample.

Reading the label with the study, this specimen's treatment or condition is: allogeneic hematopoietic cell transplantation with graft depleted of TCRalphabeta T cells and CD19 B cells. Transplant recipients were children who received TCRalphabeta/CD19-depleted allogeneic hematopoietic cell grafts. This sample comprised PBMCs, mostly from graft donor cells, obtained 180 days after TCRalphabeta/CD19-depleted stem cell transplant. This sequence was found in a male patient aged 2 to 9 who had a stem cell transplant for acute lymphoblastic leukemia, so the T cells may come from the graft donor. Here the chain combines TRBV7-2 and TRBJ2-6; a weak D assignment points to TRBD1 (6 bases agree). The CDR3 sequence is CASSITGSGANVLTF. The DNA is as follows: TGTGCCAGCAGCATTACAGGGTCTGGGGCCAACGTCCTGACTTTC.